The clone carrying this T cell receptor beta chain has just a few counts. The antigen remains unidentified. TCRdb independently ran MiXCR on the 5' RACE reads; one entry per CDR3 protein. The profile shows 500,000 or so distinct CDR3 sequences, roughly 21% of them singletons. The data were obtained in a study of identical twins. Notes on the study in general: In cord blood, abundant beta clonotypes had fewer insertions; memory showed no trend.

These data are also associated with another study on T cells expressing NK-cell markers. That study adds: One observes that, in several donors, these clonotypes were also the leading ones within the CD3+CD56-NKG2C+ fraction.

The source is a woman aged 18-30 years in good health. What was sequenced was CD4+ T cells sorted from blood.

CDR3 sequence: CASSLNVANTGELFF. In DNA form, the CDR3 reads TGCGCCAGCAGCTTAAACGTTGCGAACACCGGGGAGCTGTTTTTT. V is TRBV5-1 and J is TRBJ2-2, with D hard to call. Between the trimmed V and J ends, which lost 2 bases and 0 bases, there was a span of 8 bases. Germline V gives CDR1 SGHRS, CDR2 YFSETQ. CDR3 length: 15 amino acids.